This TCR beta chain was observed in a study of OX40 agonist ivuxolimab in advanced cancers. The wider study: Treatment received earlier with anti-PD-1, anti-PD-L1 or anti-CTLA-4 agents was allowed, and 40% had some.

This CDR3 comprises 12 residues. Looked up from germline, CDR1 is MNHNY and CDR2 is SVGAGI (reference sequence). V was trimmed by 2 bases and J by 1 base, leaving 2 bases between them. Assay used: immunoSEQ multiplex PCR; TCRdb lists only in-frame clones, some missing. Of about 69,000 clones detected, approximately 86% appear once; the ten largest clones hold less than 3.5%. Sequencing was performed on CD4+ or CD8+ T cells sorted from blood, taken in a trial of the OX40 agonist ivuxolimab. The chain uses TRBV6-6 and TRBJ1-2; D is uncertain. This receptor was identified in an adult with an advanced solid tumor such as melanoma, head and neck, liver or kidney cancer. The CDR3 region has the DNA TGTGCCAGCAGTTACGATAACTATGGCTACACCTTC. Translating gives CASSYDNYGYTF.